This T cell receptor beta chain was observed in a study of blood T cell repertoires in COVID-19. Study information: The United States, Italy and Spain supplied acute and convalescent COVID-19 samples. PBMCs, B-cell-depleted T cells, or T cells provided the cDNA or gDNA that made up the material.

The V end lost 3 bases, the J end lost 5 bases, and 10 bases lay between the germline ends. This CDR3 spans 13 amino acids. Germline V gives CDR1 ENHRY, CDR2 SYGVKD. One Seattle source followed patients from active infection through their disease course. Per the study methods: Reference gene primers were amplified, and this amplification served to estimate nucleated cell counts. Data came from immunoSEQ multiplex PCR; TCRdb stores just in-frame clones and leaves some out. That table is the source of V, J and clone size, and D and trimming were worked out from the DNA. The top ten hold around 7.5% of the sample, which has about 360,000 clones, 75% to 90% seen once.

The receptor comes from a woman in her sixties with COVID-19, enrolled during active disease. The material sequenced was peripheral blood. The V call is TRBV10-3, the J call TRBJ1-1; D gene unclear. DNA of the CDR3: TGTGCCATCAGTGAAATCACGGGGACTGAAGCTTTCTTT. This codes for CAISEITGTEAFF.